Each of the 2 T cell receptor beta chains below was sequenced from the same sample in a study of cytomegalovirus exposure and HLA in healthy donors. With 60 Vbeta and 13 Jbeta primers, the PCR was carried out. Produced via immunoSEQ multiplex PCR; TCRdb's table is partial and in-frame only. The sample has about 150,000 clones; over 80% are singletons. The sequencing sample was made of PBMCs. Every receptor here comes from a woman in her twenties or thirties in good health and CMV-seronegative.

The chain is built from TRBV6-1 and TRBJ1-1; possible D gene TRBD1, 6 bases. CDR3 length: 17 amino acids. Deletions cut 2 bases from V and 6 bases from J, with 22 bases between. Germline V gene sequence: CDR1 MNHNS, CDR2 SASEGT. CDR3 in amino acids: CASSEKYRGTRNPEAFF. CDR3 sequence (DNA): TGTGCCAGCAGTGAAAAATATAGGGGGACCCGCAACCCTGAAGCTTTCTTT.

This chain uses TRBV7-8 with TRBJ1-4; D gene uncertain. Trimming removed 4 bases at V and 7 bases at J, with 7 bases between. CDR1 SGHVS and CDR2 FQNEAQ come from the germline V gene. This CDR3 spans 12 amino acids. CDR3 amino acids: CASSSGLEKLFF. The CDR3 region has the DNA TGTGCCAGCAGCTCTGGACTTGAAAAACTGTTTTTT.